The clone carrying this T cell receptor beta chain came up once. Antigen: not known. Germline V gene sequence: CDR1 SGHNT, CDR2 YENEEA. This CDR3 has 15 residues. Trimming removed 5 bases from V and 5 bases from J; junction bases left unmatched: 9. The data were obtained in a study of early stage breast cancer tumors. Notes on the study in general: Enriched TCRB sequences shared across patients were mostly commonly generated sequences. Compared with adjacent normal breast tissue, tumors showed 2.5 to 3-fold greater T cell density and higher clonality. Tumor and normal breast were distinguished via blood comparison in most of the 16 patients.

The protocol was immunoSEQ multiplex PCR, while the TCRdb copy is restricted to in-frame clones and leaves out a portion. This sample has some 6,000 clones, with over 65% found just once. Sequenced input: normal breast tissue next to the tumor. This receptor was obtained from a person aged 65 to 85 with breast cancer. The chain couples TRBV11-3 to TRBJ2-1; 7 bases map to TRBD1. The CDR3 region is CASSPRQGINNEQFF. The CDR3 DNA reads as TGTGCCAGCAGCCCGCGACAGGGTATCAACAATGAGCAGTTCTTC.